These 24 T cell receptor beta chains came from one sample sequenced in a study of T cells after yellow fever vaccination. TCRdb recomputed calls from the 5' RACE reads with MiXCR, one row per CDR3 protein. The sample contains about 300,000 distinct CDR3 sequences, 3% to 4.5% of which appear only once. The source material was PBMCs, sampled 5 days after the yellow fever booster vaccination. Receptor source: a young man who received the YFV17D yellow fever vaccine.

This chain links TRBV12-3 or TRBV12-4 with TRBJ2-1; 11 nucleotides align to TRBD2. This CDR3 has 16 amino acids. The V gene end was trimmed by 1 base and the J gene end by 4 bases; junction bases not matched to a gene: 3. CDR3 nucleotide sequence: TGTGCCAGCAGTTTAGTGACTAGCGGGGTGTACAATGAGCAGTTCTTC. Translated, it gives CASSLVTSGVYNEQFF.

The chain links TRBV6-2 or TRBV6-3 to TRBJ2-4; D unclear. The CDR3 length is 16 residues. Germline V gene data show CDR1 as MNHEY and CDR2 as SVGEGT. V lost 7 bases to trimming and J lost 0 bases, with 16 bases between them. This CDR3 is CASTPRYALAKNIQYF. The CDR3 DNA reads as TGTGCCAGCACCCCTAGATACGCACTAGCCAAAAACATTCAGTACTTC.

This clonotype was recorded a few times. The chain joins TRBV7-2 to TRBJ2-1; possibly TRBD1 for D (5 bases). V was clipped by 3 bases and J by 10 bases, with 13 bases between them. The CDR3 covers 13 residues. The germline V gene encodes CDR1 SGHTA and CDR2 FQGNSA. The CDR3 reads CASSFGRDSEQFF. The CDR3 DNA reads as TGTGCCAGCAGCTTTGGCAGGGATAGCGAGCAGTTCTTC.

This clonotype was observed many times. This rearrangement joins TRBV28 to TRBJ2-2; D not certain. Germline V lookup: CDR1 MDHEN, CDR2 SYDVKM. The CDR3 sequence is 13 residues long. V lost 8 bases to trimming and J lost 3 bases, with 10 bases between them. The DNA for the CDR3 is TGTGCCAGCCAATTATGGGACACCGGGGAGCTGTTTTTT. Translated: CASQLWDTGELFF.

The chain uses TRBV7-9 and TRBJ1-2, with D hard to call. V was pared by 1 base and J by 3 bases, with 12 bases between. This CDR3 has 15 residues. The germline gives CDR1 SEHNR, CDR2 FQNEAQ (reference sequence). The chain's CDR3 is CASSLGSNADYGYTF. DNA for the CDR3: TGTGCCAGCAGCTTAGGCTCTAACGCGGACTATGGCTACACCTTC.

The chain recombines TRBV5-1 with TRBJ1-4; 10 bases are a match to TRBD1. V gave up 3 bases and J gave up 10 bases; unmatched junction bases: 15. The CDR3 loop spans 17 amino acids. Looked up from germline, CDR1 is SGHRS and CDR2 is YFSETQ. DNA for the CDR3: TGCGCCAGCAGCTCAAGTCCTCCGGGACAGGGGTTGGCAAAACTGTTTTTT. Its translation: CASSSSPPGQGLAKLFF.

There are many counts of this clonotype. The rearrangement uses TRBV20-1 and TRBJ2-7; D unclear. Trimming removed 1 base at V and 4 bases at J, with 5 bases between. Germline lookup yields CDR1 DFQATT and CDR2 SNEGSKA (reference sequence). This CDR3 is built from 11 residues. As DNA, the CDR3 is TGCAGTGCTAGAGTTCGGTACGAGCAGTACGTC. It translates to CSARVRYEQYV.

In this sample, this clonotype turned up many times. V usage is TRBV20-1 and J usage is TRBJ2-2; D is undetermined. CDR3 length equals 13 residues. Looked up from germline, CDR1 is DFQATT and CDR2 is SNEGSKA (reference sequence). V lost 5 bases and J 0 bases, leaving 7 bases between the germline ends. Here the CDR3 reads CSAYLANTGELFF. The CDR3 DNA reads TGCAGTGCTTACCTAGCGAACACCGGGGAGCTGTTTTTT.

The CDR3 DNA sequence: TGTGCCAGCAGCCCCCGACAGTTCTCTGGGGCCAACGTCCTGACTTTC. This encodes CASSPRQFSGANVLTF. The chain uses TRBV7-6 and TRBJ2-6, with a possible D match to TRBD1 (5 bases). This CDR3 has 16 amino acids. V was pared by 5 bases and J by 0 bases, with 11 bases between. Per germline, CDR1 SGHVS and CDR2 FNYEAQ.

This clonotype was seen many times. The V call is TRBV7-3, the J call TRBJ2-1; 12 bases match TRBD2. The CDR3 is made up of 17 amino acids. CDR1 is SGHTA, CDR2 FQGTGA, per germline. With V trimmed by 2 bases and J by 9 bases, 11 bases remained unmatched. The DNA for the CDR3 is TGTGCCAGCAGCTTACATAGCGGACTAGCGGGGACGGGTGAGCAGTTCTTC. Translation: CASSLHSGLAGTGEQFF.

The chain links TRBV12-3 or TRBV12-4 to TRBJ2-2, with 8 nucleotides matching TRBD2. Losses at the gene ends were 2 bases for V and 0 bases for J; bases not matched to a gene: 17. This CDR3 has 21 amino acids. The CDR3 is CASSLRPRLATLLPNTGELFF. The CDR3 DNA reads as TGTGCCAGCAGTTTAAGACCGAGACTAGCGACCTTACTTCCGAACACCGGGGAGCTGTTTTTT.

V is TRBV20-1 and J is TRBJ2-3, with TRBD2 identical over 16 bases. Germline CDR1 DFQATT, CDR2 SNEGSKA (reference sequence). The CDR3 extends over 15 amino acids. The V gene end was trimmed by 5 bases and the J gene end by 3 bases; junction bases not matched to a gene: 2. The CDR3, as DNA: TGCAGTGCTGGGACTAGCGGGGGGGCGACAGATACGCAGTATTTT. Protein product: CSAGTSGGATDTQYF.

This clonotype came up a few times. The gene calls are TRBV12-3 or TRBV12-4 and TRBJ1-2; D unresolved. The length of the CDR3 is 12 residues. The V end was cut by 5 bases, the J end by 4 bases, with 8 bases between. CDR3 nucleotide sequence: TGTGCCAGCAGTCCGTCGGGCTATGGCTACACCTTC. Residues: CASSPSGYGYTF.

This clonotype was found many times. The rearrangement joins TRBV20-1 to TRBJ1-3; D is ambiguous. V lost 4 bases and J 2 bases, leaving 6 bases between the germline ends. The CDR3 spans 12 residues. Germline CDR1 is DFQATT and CDR2 is SNEGSKA (reference sequence). Written as DNA, the CDR3 is TGCAGTGCTACCTGGGCTGGAAACACCATATATTTT. Translation: CSATWAGNTIYF.

This clonotype was counted ten times or more. This chain links TRBV10-3 with TRBJ2-7, with D maybe TRBD1 (6 bases). In germline, CDR1 is ENHRY, CDR2 SYGVKD. The CDR3 extends over 12 amino acids. V lost 6 bases and J 4 bases, leaving 10 bases between the germline ends. DNA of the CDR3: TGTGCCATCAGCTCCCAGGGGTACGAGCAGTACGTC. Protein: CAISSQGYEQYV.

The CDR3 protein is CASSADGYEQYV. Here the CDR3 DNA reads TGTGCCAGCAGTGCGGATGGGTACGAGCAGTACGTC. The chain carries TRBV2 and TRBJ2-7; D is unclear. The germline V gene has CDR1 SNHLY and CDR2 FYNNEI. V was cut by 4 bases and J by 4 bases, with 8 bases left in between. This CDR3 has 12 amino acids.

This clonotype was detected a few times. V gene TRBV6-6 combines with J gene TRBJ2-7, with 9 bases fitting TRBD1. V shed 8 bases and J 2 bases; nucleotides not matched to a gene: 4. Germline V CDR1 and CDR2: MNHNY, SVGAGI (reference sequence). The CDR3 extends over 13 amino acids. CDR3 in amino acids: CASGRDRAYEQYF. The DNA of the CDR3 is TGTGCCAGCGGCCGGGACAGGGCCTACGAGCAGTACTTC.

This clonotype was found many times. The gene calls are TRBV4-3 and TRBJ2-7; D is possibly TRBD1 (5 bases). V lost 1 base and J 2 bases, leaving 9 bases between the germline ends. This CDR3 has 14 residues. Germline CDR1 and CDR2: LGHNA and YSLEER. CDR3 nucleotides: TGCGCCAGCAGCCAAGGAGTAGGGGCCTACGAGCAGTACGTC. Translation gives CASSQGVGAYEQYV.

This clonotype has a count of ten or more. V and J are TRBV4-1 and TRBJ1-1, with D unclear. The CDR3 covers 16 residues. Trimming left V 1 base short and J 1 base short, with 13 bases between. Per the germline V gene, CDR1 is MGHRA and CDR2 is YSYEKL. The CDR3 is CASSQAPGFANTEAFF. The CDR3 DNA follows: TGCGCCAGCAGCCAAGCTCCTGGGTTTGCGAACACTGAAGCTTTCTTT.

This clonotype showed up many times. The chain carries TRBV5-1 and TRBJ2-5; D unresolved. The length of the CDR3 is 12 residues. Germline loops: CDR1 SGHRS, CDR2 YFSETQ. Trimming removed 3 bases at V and 5 bases at J, with 8 bases between. The CDR3 nucleotides read TGCGCCAGCAGCTCCCCGGCGGAGACCCAGTACTTC. Translation gives CASSSPAETQYF.

This clonotype was seen a few times. The chain couples TRBV7-2 to TRBJ2-7; 8 bases agree with TRBD1. V lost 5 bases and J lost 3; bases outside the gene matches: 6. Germline CDR1 is SGHTA and CDR2 is FQGNSA. This CDR3 comprises 14 residues. CDR3 in DNA: TGTGCCAGCAGCCAGGACAGGGCTTACTACGAGCAGTACTTC. Residues: CASSQDRAYYEQYF.

A few counts support this clonotype. J is TRBJ2-7 and V is TRBV5-5; possibly TRBD1 for D (7 bases). From germline, CDR1 is SGHKS and CDR2 YYEKEE (reference sequence). The CDR3 totals 15 residues. V was clipped by 4 bases and J by 6 bases, with 20 bases between them. The CDR3 loop reads CASSRAPGGRTEQYV. As DNA, the CDR3 is TGTGCCAGCAGCAGAGCTCCAGGGGGGCGGACCGAGCAGTACGTC.

This clonotype has ten or more counts. The chain couples TRBV3-1 to TRBJ2-5; no definite D call. Germline lookup yields CDR1 LGHDT and CDR2 YNNKEL (reference sequence). The CDR3 totals 14 residues. The V gene lost 1 base and the J gene lost 2 bases, with 8 bases spanning the gap. CDR3 residues: CASSQGPTQETQYF. CDR3 bases: TGTGCCAGCAGCCAAGGACCAACACAAGAGACCCAGTACTTC.

This clonotype was found many times. The rearrangement links TRBV5-1 to TRBJ1-2; D remains ambiguous. CDR3 length equals 14 residues. V shed 0 bases and J shed 4 bases, with 10 bases lying between them. Germline V lookup: CDR1 SGHRS, CDR2 YFSETQ. CDR3 residues: CASSLEGRTYGYTF. DNA of the CDR3: TGCGCCAGCAGCTTGGAGGGCAGAACCTATGGCTACACCTTC. Drawing the rest from reference TRBV5-1 and TRBJ1-2, the complete variable domain is KAGVTQTPRYLIKTRGQQVTLSCSPISGHRSVSWYQQTPGQGLQFLFEYFSETQRNKGNFPGRFSGRQFSNSRSEMNVSTLELGDSALYLCASSLEGRTYGYTFGSGTRLTVV.